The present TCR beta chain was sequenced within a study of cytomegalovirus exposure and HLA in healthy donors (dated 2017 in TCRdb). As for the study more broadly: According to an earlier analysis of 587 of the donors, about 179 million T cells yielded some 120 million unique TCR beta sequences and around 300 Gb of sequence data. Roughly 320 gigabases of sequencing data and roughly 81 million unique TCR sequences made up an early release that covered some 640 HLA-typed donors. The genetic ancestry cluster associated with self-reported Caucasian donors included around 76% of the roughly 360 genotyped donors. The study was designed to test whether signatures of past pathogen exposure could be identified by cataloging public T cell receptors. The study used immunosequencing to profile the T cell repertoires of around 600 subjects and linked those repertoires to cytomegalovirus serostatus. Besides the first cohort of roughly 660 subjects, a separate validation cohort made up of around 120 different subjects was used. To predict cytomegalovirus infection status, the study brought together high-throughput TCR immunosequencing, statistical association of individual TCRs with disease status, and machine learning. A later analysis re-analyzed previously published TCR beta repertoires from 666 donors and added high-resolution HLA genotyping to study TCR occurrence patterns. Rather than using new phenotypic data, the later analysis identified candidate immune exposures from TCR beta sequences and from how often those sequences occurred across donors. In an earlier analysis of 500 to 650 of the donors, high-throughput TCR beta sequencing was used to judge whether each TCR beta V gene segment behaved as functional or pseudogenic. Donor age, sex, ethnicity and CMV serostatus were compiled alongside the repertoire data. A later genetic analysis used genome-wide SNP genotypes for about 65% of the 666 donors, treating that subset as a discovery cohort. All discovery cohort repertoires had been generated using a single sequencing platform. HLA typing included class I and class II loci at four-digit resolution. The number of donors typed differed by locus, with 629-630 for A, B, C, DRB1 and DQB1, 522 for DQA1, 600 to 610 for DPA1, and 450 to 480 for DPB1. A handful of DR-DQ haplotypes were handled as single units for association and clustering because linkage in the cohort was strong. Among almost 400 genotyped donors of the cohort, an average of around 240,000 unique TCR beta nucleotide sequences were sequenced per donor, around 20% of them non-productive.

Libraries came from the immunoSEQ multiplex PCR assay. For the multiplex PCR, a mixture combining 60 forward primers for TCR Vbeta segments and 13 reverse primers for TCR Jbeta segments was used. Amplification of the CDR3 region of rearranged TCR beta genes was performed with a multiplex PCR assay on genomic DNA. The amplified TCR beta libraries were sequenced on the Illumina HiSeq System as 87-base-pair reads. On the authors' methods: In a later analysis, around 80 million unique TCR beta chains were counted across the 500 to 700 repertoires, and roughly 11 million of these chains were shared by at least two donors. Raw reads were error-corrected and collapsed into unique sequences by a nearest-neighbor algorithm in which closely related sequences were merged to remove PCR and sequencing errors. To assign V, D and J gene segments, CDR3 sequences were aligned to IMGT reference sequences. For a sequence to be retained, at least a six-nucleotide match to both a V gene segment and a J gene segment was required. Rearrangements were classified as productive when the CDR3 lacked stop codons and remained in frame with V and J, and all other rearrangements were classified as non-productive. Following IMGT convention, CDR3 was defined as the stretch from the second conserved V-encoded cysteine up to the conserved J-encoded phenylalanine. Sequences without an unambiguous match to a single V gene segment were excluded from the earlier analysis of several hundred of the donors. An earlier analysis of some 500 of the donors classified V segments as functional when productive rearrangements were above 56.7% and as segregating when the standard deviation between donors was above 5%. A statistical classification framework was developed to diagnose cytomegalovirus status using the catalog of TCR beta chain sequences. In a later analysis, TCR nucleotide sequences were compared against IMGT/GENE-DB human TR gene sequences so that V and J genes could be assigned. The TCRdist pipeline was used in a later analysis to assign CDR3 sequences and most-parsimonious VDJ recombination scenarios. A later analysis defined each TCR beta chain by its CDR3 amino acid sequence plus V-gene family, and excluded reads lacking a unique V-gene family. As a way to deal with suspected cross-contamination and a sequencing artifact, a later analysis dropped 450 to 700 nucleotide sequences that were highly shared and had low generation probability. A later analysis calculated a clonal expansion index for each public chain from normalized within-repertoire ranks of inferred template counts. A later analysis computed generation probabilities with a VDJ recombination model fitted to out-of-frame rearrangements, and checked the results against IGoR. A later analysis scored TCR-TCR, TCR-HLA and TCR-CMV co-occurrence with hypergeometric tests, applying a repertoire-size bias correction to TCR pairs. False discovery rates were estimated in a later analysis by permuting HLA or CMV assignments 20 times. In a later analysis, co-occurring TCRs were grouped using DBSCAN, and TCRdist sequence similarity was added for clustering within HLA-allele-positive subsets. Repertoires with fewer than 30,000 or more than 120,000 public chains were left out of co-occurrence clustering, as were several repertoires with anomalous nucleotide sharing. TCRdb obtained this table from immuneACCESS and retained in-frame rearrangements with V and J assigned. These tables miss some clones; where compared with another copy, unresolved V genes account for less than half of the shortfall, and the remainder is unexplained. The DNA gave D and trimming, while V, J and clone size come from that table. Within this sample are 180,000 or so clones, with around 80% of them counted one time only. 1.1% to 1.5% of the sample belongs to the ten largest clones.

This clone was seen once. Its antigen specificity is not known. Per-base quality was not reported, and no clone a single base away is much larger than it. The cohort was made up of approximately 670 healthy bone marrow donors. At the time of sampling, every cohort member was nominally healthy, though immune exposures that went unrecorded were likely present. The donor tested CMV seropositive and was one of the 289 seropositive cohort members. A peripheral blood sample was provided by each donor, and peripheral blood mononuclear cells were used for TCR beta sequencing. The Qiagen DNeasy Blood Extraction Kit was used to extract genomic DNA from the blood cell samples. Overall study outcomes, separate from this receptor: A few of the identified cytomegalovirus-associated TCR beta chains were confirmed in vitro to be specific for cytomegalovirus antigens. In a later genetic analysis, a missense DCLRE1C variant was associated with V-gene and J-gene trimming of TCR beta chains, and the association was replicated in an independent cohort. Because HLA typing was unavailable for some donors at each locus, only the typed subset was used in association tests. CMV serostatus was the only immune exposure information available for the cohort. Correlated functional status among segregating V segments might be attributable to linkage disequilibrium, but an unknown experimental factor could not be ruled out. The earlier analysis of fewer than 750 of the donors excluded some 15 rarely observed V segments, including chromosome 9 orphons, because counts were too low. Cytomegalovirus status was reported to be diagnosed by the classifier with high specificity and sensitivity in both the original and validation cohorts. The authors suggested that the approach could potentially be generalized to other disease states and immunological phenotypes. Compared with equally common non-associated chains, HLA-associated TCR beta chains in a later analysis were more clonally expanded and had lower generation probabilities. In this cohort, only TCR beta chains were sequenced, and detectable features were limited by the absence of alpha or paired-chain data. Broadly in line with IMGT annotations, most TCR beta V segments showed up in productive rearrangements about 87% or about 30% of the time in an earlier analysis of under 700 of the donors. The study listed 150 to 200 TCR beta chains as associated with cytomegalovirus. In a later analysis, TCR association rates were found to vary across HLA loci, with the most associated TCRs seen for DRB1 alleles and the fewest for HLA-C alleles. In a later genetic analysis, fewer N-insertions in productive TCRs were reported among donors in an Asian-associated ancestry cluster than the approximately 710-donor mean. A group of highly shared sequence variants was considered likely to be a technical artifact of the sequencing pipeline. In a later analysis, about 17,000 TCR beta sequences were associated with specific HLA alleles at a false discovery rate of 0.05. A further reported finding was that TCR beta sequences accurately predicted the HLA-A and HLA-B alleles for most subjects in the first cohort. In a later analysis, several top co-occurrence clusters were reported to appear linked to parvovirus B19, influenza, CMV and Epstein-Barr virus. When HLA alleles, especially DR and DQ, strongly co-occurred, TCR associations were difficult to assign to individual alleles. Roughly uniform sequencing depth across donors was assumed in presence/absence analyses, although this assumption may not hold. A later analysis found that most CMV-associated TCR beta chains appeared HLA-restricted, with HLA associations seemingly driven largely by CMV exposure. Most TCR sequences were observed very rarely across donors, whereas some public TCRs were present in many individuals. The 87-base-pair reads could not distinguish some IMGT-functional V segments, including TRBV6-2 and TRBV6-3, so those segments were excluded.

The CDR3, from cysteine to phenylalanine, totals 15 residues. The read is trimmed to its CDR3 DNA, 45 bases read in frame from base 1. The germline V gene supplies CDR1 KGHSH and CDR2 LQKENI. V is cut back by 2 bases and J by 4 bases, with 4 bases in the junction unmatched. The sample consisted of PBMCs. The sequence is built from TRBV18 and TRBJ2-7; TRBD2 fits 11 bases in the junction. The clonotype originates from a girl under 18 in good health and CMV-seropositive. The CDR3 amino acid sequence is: CASSPLTSGEYEQYF. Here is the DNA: TGTGCCAGCTCACCATTGACTAGCGGGGAGTACGAGCAGTACTTC.